This entry describes one T cell receptor (beta chain). CDR3 length: 15 amino acids. V lost 5 bases, J lost 2 bases, and 13 bases lay in between. Germline loops: CDR1 SGHTA, CDR2 FQGNSA. The data derive from a study of blood T cell repertoires in COVID-19. For the study at large: Sources were T cells, B-cell-depleted T cells, or PBMCs; the material itself was cDNA or gDNA.

Original analysis: Amplifying reference gene primers gave estimates of nucleated cell counts. Measured with immunoSEQ multiplex PCR; TCRdb has only the in-frame clones, and not every one. V and J calls and clone size come straight from that table; D and trimming were deduced from the DNA. The data contain 200,000 to 300,000 clones, 85% to 90% of them singletons. This receptor was taken from a woman aged 40 to 50 who had recovered from COVID-19. The J gene is TRBJ2-1, the V gene TRBV7-2; possibly TRBD2 for D (6 bases). The sample consisted of peripheral blood. The CDR3 sequence: CASSPRLGPYNEQFF. As DNA, the CDR3 is TGTGCCAGCAGCCCAAGACTAGGCCCCTACAATGAGCAGTTCTTC.